Listed below are T cell receptor beta chains from one sample, sequenced in a study of T cell repertoires in aging, cancer and after chemotherapy. TCRdb reprocessed the multiplex PCR reads via MiXCR and lists one record per CDR3 protein. The sample shows approximately 9,600 distinct CDR3 sequences, about 25% of them seen only once. Sequencing used blood. These TCRs come from a human donor in good health. The CDR3 runs from the conserved cysteine through the conserved F or W. Each record gives: J gene, clone size, V gene, D gene, CDR3 DNA, CDR3 protein. The D gene is left open where the match is weak. Clone size is shown for a subset of rows, as once, few, many or a class of expanded clone.

>TRBJ2-1|-|TRBV20-1|-
TGCAGTGCGGGGGATCAAGTTGGAAATGAGCAGTTCTTC
CSAGDQVGNEQFF
>TRBJ2-7|-|TRBV6-5|TRBD1
TGTGCCAGCAGTCAACCTGGTTTGGCAGGGGGCCTCCGCGAGCAGTACTTC
CASSQPGLAGGLREQYF
>TRBJ1-6|medium-sized|TRBV11-1|TRBD1
TGTGCCAGCAGCGTATCAGGGGGCTCCTATAATTCACCCCTCCACTTT
CASSVSGGSYNSPLHF
>TRBJ2-5|-|TRBV12-3/TRBV12-4|-
TGCGCCAGCAGTTCAACAGGGAAAGAGACCCAGTACTTC
CASSSTGKETQYF
>TRBJ2-7|few|TRBV7-9|-
TGTGCCAGCAGCTTAGCGTGGCAGGGCGACGAGCAGTACTTC
CASSLAWQGDEQYF
>TRBJ2-1|-|TRBV7-9|-
TGTGCCAGCAGCTTTGTCGTGGGGGCGCGCAACTACAATGAGCAGTTCTTC
CASSFVVGARNYNEQFF
>TRBJ2-3|-|TRBV5-1|TRBD2
TGCGCCAGCAGCGGTGGCGGACTAGCGGGAGAAGGTGATACGCAGTATTTT
CASSGGGLAGEGDTQYF
>TRBJ1-5|-|TRBV5-8|-
TGTGCCAGCAGTTACGACGGGAGCAATCAGCCCCAGCATTTT
CASSYDGSNQPQHF
>TRBJ1-2|medium-sized|TRBV29-1|TRBD1
TGCAGCGTTGATCCAGGGGGAAACTATGGCTACACCTTC
CSVDPGGNYGYTF
>TRBJ2-1|once|TRBV12-3/TRBV12-4|TRBD1
TGTGCCAGCAGTTTAACGGGACAGGGTAACAATGAGCAGTTCTTC
CASSLTGQGNNEQFF
>TRBJ2-7|-|TRBV13|TRBD2
TGTGCCAGCAGCCCAGGGACTAGCGGGAGCAGGTACGAGCAGTACTTC
CASSPGTSGSRYEQYF
>TRBJ2-2|-|TRBV20-1|-
TGCAGTGCTAGAGCACCGGGACCCCCGGCCGGGGAGCTGTTTTTT
CSARAPGPPAGELFF
>TRBJ2-3|-|TRBV28|TRBD1
TGTGCCAGCAGTTCCGCGACAGGGGGCTTTAGTACAGATACGCAGTATTTT
CASSSATGGFSTDTQYF
>TRBJ1-1|-|TRBV7-9|-
TGCGCCAGCAGCTTGGGAGAGGCCACTGAAGCTTTCTTT
CASSLGEATEAFF
>TRBJ2-7|-|TRBV13|-
TGTGCCAGCAGCCTCGGGCGGATAGTCTCCGAGCAGTACTTC
CASSLGRIVSEQYF
>TRBJ2-3|few|TRBV5-1|TRBD2
TGCGCCAGCAGCTACGGACTAGCGGATGATACGCAGTATTTT
CASSYGLADDTQYF
>TRBJ2-5|-|TRBV4-2|TRBD2
TGTGCCAGCAGCCAAAAGGCCCGGACTAGCGGCAAAGGGGAGACCCAGTACTTC
CASSQKARTSGKGETQYF
>TRBJ1-1|-|TRBV2|-
TGTGCCAGCAGAGCAGGGGAAGGGGGGAACACTGAAGCTTTCTTT
CASRAGEGGNTEAFF
>TRBJ1-2|few|TRBV24-1|-
TGTGCCACCAGTGATTTTACCAGGGGTGGCTACACCTTC
CATSDFTRGGYTF
>TRBJ2-1|medium-sized|TRBV6-1|TRBD1
TGTGCCAGCAGTGAAACATACAGGGGTATTGAGCAGTTCTTC
CASSETYRGIEQFF
>TRBJ2-1|few|TRBV28|-
TGTGCCAGCAGTTTGAGCAGGGGCACCTACAATGAGCAGTTCTTC
CASSLSRGTYNEQFF
>TRBJ1-5|medium-sized|TRBV19|-
TGTGCCAGTAGTACATCATATAGCAATCAGCCCCAGCATTTT
CASSTSYSNQPQHF
>TRBJ2-1|-|TRBV7-2|TRBD2
TGTGCCAGCAGCGCCCAGCCGGGACTAGCGAAATACAATGAGCAGTTCTTC
CASSAQPGLAKYNEQFF
>TRBJ2-5|-|TRBV20-1|-
TGCAGTGCCAGAGGACAGACGGGTGGAGAGACCCAGTACTTC
CSARGQTGGETQYF
>TRBJ1-5|few|TRBV24-1|TRBD1
TGTGCCACCAGTGATGACGACAGGGTTCAGCCCCAGCATTTT
CATSDDDRVQPQHF
>TRBJ2-2|medium-sized|TRBV30|-
TGTGCCTGGGGGGAAGGCGGGGAGCTGTTTTTT
CAWGEGGELFF
>TRBJ2-7|-|TRBV4-1|-
TGCGCCAGCAGCCAAGACCCCGGCTTCCCCTACGAGCAGTACTTC
CASSQDPGFPYEQYF
>TRBJ1-5|-|TRBV19|-
TGTGCCAGTAGTCCCAGGGGCGGCAATCAGCCCCAGCATTTT
CASSPRGGNQPQHF
>TRBJ1-1|few|TRBV28|TRBD1
TGTGCCAGCAGTTCACCCAGGGGGGCAGGCGGCACTGAAGCTTTCTTT
CASSSPRGAGGTEAFF
>TRBJ1-1|few|TRBV5-1|-
TGCGCCAGCAGCTTGATGGAGGGGCAGACTGAAGCTTTCTTT
CASSLMEGQTEAFF
>TRBJ2-3|few|TRBV7-6|TRBD2
TGTGCCAGCAGCTTAGGGGGGGGAGGGGATACGCAGTATTTT
CASSLGGGGDTQYF
>TRBJ1-3|medium-sized|TRBV30|-
TGTGCCTGGATCCTGACAGGAGGAAACACCATATATTTT
CAWILTGGNTIYF
>TRBJ2-2|few|TRBV12-3/TRBV12-4|TRBD2
TGTGCCAGCAGGGGACTAGGTGGCGGGGAGCTGTTTTTT
CASRGLGGGELFF
>TRBJ1-2|-|TRBV4-1|-
TGCGCCAGCACCGGGGATAACACAGAACACTATGGCTACACCTTC
CASTGDNTEHYGYTF
>TRBJ2-7|-|TRBV28|TRBD1
TGTGCCAGCAGTTCGTGGGACAGGGACTACGAGCAGTACTTC
CASSSWDRDYEQYF
>TRBJ2-3|-|TRBV12-3/TRBV12-4|TRBD1
TGTGCCAGCAGTTCTCTCGACAGGGACCTAGATACGCAGTATTTT
CASSSLDRDLDTQYF
>TRBJ2-1|-|TRBV25-1|-
TGTGCCAGCAGTGAATACGAGGGAGCCCACAATGAGCAGTTCTTC
CASSEYEGAHNEQFF
>TRBJ2-3|few|TRBV30|TRBD2
TGTGCCTGGACTAGCGGGAGGGACGTTGATACGCAGTATTTT
CAWTSGRDVDTQYF
>TRBJ2-1|-|TRBV5-4|-
TGTGCCAGCAGCATGTACAATGAGCAGTTCTTC
CASSMYNEQFF
>TRBJ1-2|medium-sized|TRBV6-1|-
TGTGCCAGCAGTGAACGGCTACGTAACTATGGCTACACCTTC
CASSERLRNYGYTF
>TRBJ2-3|few|TRBV5-6|TRBD1
TGTGCCAGCAGCTGGGGACAGGGAAGGCTGACAGATACGCAGTATTTT
CASSWGQGRLTDTQYF
>TRBJ1-2|-|TRBV19|-
TGTGCCAGTAGCGGGGCGTGGTATGGCTACACCTTC
CASSGAWYGYTF
>TRBJ1-5|-|TRBV12-3/TRBV12-4|TRBD1
TGTGCCAGCAGTGCCCTCCCAGGGGGGTATAGCAATCAGCCCCAGCATTTT
CASSALPGGYSNQPQHF
>TRBJ1-1|few|TRBV5-5|-
TGTGCCAGCAGCTTGGATGTGACCCTAGGTACTGAAGCTTTCTTT
CASSLDVTLGTEAFF
>TRBJ2-7|-|TRBV18|TRBD2
TGTGCCAGCTCACACAACGCACCGGGACTAGCGGGAGGCGCTTACGAGCAGTACTTC
CASSHNAPGLAGGAYEQYF
>TRBJ2-2|-|TRBV4-2|TRBD1
TGTGCCAGCAGCCCGAGAGACAGGGGGCTTACCGGGGAGCTGTTTTTT
CASSPRDRGLTGELFF